This T cell receptor beta chain derives from a study of beta chain features in type 1 diabetes. Points on this clone: Its antigen is unknown.

Isolated RNA was reverse transcribed in full, so expressed TCRB transcripts were sequenced. TCRdb keeps only in-frame clones here, not all; method: immunoSEQ multiplex PCR. The repertoire includes about 620,000 clones, about 14% of them detected once, and about 0.086% sits in the top ten. Study-wide results and limits: TCRB CDR3s were moderately but significantly shorter in Type 1 diabetes patients in all four CD4+ subsets.

This receptor was identified in a man between 18 and 29 years old in good health. The sequenced sample was naive CD4+ T cells from blood.

The CDR3 reads CASWGQTEGAKNIQYF. CDR3 nucleotides: TGTGCCAGCTGGGGACAGACGGAAGGGGCCAAAAACATTCAGTACTTC. V is TRBV2 and J is TRBJ2-4, with 7 nucleotides matching TRBD1. Trimming cost V 8 bases and J 1 base; bases outside gene matches: 11. The V gene's germline CDR1 is SNHLY and CDR2 FYNNEI. CDR3 length: 16 amino acids.